At least ten counts were recorded for the clone carrying this TCR beta chain. This sample is part of a study of T-cell reconstitution after alpha-beta-depleted transplantation in children. Germline V CDR1 and CDR2: DFQATT, SNEGSKA (reference sequence). Trimming cost V 3 bases and J 3 bases, with 15 bases left between them. The CDR3 loop spans 15 amino acids. Molecular barcoding with unique molecular identifiers was used for the TCRbeta library. Each CDR3 protein gets one entry after TCRdb re-called the PCR reads with MiXCR. The profile shows some 43,000 distinct CDR3 sequences, about 10% of them singletons.

The chain has TRBV20-1 and TRBJ1-3; tentatively, D is TRBD1 (6 bases). The sequence derives from a male patient aged 2 to 9 who had a stem cell transplant for chronic granulomatous disease, so the T cells may come from the graft donor. The specimen was PBMCs, mostly from graft donor cells, collected 60 days after TCRalphabeta/CD19-depleted stem cell transplant. For the CDR3, the DNA is TGCAGTGCTAGGGATTTAGGGGGAGTTGGAAACACCATATATTTT. Translating gives CSARDLGGVGNTIYF.